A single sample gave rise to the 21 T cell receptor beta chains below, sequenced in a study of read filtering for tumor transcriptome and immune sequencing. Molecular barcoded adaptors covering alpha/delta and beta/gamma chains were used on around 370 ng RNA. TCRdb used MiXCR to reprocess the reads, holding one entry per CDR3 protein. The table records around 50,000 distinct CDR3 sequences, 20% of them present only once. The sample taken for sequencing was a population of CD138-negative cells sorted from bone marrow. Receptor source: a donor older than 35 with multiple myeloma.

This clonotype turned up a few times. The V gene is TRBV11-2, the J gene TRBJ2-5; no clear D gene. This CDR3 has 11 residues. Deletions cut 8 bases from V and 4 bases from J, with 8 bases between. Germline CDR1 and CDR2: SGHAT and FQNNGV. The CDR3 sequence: CASRFGETQYF. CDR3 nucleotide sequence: TGTGCCAGCCGGTTCGGAGAGACCCAGTACTTC. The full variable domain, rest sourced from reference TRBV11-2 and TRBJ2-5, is EAGVAQSPRYKIIEKRQSVAFWCNPISGHATLYWYQQILGQGPKLLIQFQNNGVVDDSQLPKDRFSAERLKGVDSTLKIQPAKLEDSAVYLCASRFGETQYFGPGTRLLVL.

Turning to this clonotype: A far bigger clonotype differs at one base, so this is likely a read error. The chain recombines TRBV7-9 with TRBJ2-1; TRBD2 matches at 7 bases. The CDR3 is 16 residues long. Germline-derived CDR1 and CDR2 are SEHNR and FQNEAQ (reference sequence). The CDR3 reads CAGSFTSESSYNEQFF. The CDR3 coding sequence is TGTGCCGGCAGCTTCACTAGCGAGAGCTCCTACAATGAGCAGTTCTTC.

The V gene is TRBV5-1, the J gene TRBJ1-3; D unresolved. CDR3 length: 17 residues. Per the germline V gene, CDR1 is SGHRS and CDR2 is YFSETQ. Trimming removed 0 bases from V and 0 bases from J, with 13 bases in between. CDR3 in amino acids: CASSLGSSWTSGNTIYF. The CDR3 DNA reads TGCGCCAGCAGCTTGGGATCATCCTGGACCTCTGGAAACACCATATATTTT.

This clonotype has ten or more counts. The CDR3 protein is CASSFGPGNTIYF. CDR3 nucleotides: TGTGCCAGCAGCTTCGGGCCCGGAAACACCATATATTTT. The V and J genes are TRBV7-6 and TRBJ1-3, with D unclear. Trimming removed 3 bases from V and 4 bases from J, with 7 bases in between. CDR1 SGHVS and CDR2 FNYEAQ come from the germline V gene. This CDR3 spans 13 amino acids.

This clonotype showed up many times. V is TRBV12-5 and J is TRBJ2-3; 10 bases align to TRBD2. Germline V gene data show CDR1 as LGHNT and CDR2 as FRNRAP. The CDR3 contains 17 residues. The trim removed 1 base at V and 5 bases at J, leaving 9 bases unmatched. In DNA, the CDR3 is TGTGCTAGTGGTTTGGGGAGAGTAGCGGGAGGCAGAGATACGCAGTATTTT. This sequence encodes CASGLGRVAGGRDTQYF.

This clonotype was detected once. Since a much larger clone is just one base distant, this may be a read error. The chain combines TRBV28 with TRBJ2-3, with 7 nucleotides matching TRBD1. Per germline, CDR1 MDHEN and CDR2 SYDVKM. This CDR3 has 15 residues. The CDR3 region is CASSDRAPSTGTQYF. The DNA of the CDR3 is TGTGCCAGCAGTGACAGGGCCCCTAGCACAGGTACGCAGTATTTT.

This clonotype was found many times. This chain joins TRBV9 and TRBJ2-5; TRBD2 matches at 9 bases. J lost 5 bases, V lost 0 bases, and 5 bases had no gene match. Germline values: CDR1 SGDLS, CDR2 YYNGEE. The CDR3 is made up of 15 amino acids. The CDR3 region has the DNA TGTGCCAGCAGCGTAGATAGCGGGAGAGGGGAGACCCAGTACTTC. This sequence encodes CASSVDSGRGETQYF.

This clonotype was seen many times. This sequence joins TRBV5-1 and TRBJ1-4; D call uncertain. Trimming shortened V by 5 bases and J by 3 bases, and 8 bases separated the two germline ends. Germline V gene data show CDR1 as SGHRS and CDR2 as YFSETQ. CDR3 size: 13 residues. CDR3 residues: CASSPGSNEKLFF. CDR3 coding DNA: TGCGCCAGCAGTCCTGGATCTAATGAAAAACTGTTTTTT.

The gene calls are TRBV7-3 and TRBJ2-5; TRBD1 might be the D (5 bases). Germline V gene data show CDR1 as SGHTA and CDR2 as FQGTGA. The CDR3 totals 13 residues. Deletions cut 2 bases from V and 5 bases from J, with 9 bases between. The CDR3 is CASSLQGTETQYF. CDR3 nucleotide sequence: TGTGCCAGCAGCTTACAGGGTACGGAGACCCAGTACTTC. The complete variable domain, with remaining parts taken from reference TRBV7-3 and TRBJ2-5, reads GAGVSQTPSNKVTEKGKYVELRCDPISGHTALYWYRQSLGQGPEFLIYFQGTGAADDSGLPNDRFFAVRPEGSVSTLKIQRTERGDSAVYLCASSLQGTETQYFGPGTRLLVL.

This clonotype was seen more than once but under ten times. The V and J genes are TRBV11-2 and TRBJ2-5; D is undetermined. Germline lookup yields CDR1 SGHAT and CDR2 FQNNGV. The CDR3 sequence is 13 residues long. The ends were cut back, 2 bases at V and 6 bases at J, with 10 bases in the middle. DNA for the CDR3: TGTGCCAGCAGCTTATCCCCTCAGAAGACCCAGTACTTC. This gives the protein CASSLSPQKTQYF.

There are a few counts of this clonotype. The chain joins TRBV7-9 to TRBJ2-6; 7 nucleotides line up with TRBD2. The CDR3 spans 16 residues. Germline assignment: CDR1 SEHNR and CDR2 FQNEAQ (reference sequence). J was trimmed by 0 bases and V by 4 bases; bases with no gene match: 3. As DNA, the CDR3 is TGTGCCAGCAGCTCTTGGGGGGGCTCTGGGGCCAACGTCCTGACTTTC. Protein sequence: CASSSWGGSGANVLTF.

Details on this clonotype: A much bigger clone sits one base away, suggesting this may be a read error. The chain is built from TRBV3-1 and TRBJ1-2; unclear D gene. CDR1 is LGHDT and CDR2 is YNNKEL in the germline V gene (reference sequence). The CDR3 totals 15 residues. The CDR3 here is CASGQTDGLNYGYTF. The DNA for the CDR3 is TGTGCCAGCGGCCAGACCGACGGCCTTAACTATGGCTACACCTTC.

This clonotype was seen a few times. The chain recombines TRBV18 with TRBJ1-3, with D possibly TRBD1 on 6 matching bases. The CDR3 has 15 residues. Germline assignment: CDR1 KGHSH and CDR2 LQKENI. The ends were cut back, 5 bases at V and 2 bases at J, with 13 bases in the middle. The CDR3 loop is CASSTRQDPGNTIYF. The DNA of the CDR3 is TGTGCCAGCTCAACTCGACAGGATCCTGGAAACACCATATATTTT.

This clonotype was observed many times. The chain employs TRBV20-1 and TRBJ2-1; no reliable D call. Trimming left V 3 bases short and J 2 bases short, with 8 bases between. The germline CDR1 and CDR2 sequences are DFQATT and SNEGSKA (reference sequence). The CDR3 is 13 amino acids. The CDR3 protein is CSASAGPYNEQFF. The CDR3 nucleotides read TGCAGTGCTAGCGCAGGCCCCTACAATGAGCAGTTCTTC.

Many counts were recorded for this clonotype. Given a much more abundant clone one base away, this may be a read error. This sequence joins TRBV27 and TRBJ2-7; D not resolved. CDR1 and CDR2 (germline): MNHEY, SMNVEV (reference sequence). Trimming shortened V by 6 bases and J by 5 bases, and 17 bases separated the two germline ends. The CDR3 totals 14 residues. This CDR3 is CASRWELGNDEQYF. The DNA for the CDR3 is TGTGCCAGCAGGTGGGAACTGGGGAATGACGAGCAGTACTTC.

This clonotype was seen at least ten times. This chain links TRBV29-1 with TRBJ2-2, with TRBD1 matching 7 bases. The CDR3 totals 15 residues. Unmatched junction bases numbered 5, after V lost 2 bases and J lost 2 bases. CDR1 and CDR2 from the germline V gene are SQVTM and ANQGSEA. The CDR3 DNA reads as TGCAGCGTTGAAATGGCAGGGGGTAACACCGGGGAGCTGTTTTTT. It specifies CSVEMAGGNTGELFF.

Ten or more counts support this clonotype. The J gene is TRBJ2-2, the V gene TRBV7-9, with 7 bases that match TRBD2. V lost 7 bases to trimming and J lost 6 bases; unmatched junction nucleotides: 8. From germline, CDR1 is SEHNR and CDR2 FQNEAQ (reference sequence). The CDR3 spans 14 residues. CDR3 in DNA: TGTGCCAGCATCAGACCGGGGGGTGCCGGGGAGCTGTTTTTT. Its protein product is CASIRPGGAGELFF.

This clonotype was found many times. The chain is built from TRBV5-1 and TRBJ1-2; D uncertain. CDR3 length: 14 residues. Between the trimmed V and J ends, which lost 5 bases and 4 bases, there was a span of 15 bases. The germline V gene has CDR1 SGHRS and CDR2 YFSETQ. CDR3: CASSPLTEGYGYTF. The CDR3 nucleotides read TGCGCCAGCAGTCCATTGACGGAAGGCTATGGCTACACCTTC.

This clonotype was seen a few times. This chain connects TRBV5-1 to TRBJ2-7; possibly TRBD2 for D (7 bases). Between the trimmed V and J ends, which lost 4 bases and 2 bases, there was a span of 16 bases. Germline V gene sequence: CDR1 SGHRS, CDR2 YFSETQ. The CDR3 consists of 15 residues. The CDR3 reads CASSGGAVEAYEQYF. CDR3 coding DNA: TGCGCCAGCAGCGGGGGGGCAGTCGAAGCCTACGAGCAGTACTTC. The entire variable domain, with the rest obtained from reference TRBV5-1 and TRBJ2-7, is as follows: KAGVTQTPRYLIKTRGQQVTLSCSPISGHRSVSWYQQTPGQGLQFLFEYFSETQRNKGNFPGRFSGRQFSNSRSEMNVSTLELGDSALYLCASSGGAVEAYEQYFGPGTRLTVT.

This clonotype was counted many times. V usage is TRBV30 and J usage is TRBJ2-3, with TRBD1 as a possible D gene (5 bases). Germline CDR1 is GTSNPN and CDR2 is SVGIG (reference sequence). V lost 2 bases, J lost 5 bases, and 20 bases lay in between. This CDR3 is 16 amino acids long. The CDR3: CAWSPTELRDGDTQYF. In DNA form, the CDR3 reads TGTGCCTGGAGTCCGACAGAGTTAAGGGATGGAGATACGCAGTATTTT.

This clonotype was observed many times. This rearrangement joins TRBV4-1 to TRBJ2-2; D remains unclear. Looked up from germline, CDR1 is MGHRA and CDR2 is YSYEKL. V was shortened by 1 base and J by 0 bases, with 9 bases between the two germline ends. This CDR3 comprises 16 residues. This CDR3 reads CASSQGGTPNTGELFF. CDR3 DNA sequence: TGCGCCAGCAGCCAAGGGGGAACACCGAACACCGGGGAGCTGTTTTTT.